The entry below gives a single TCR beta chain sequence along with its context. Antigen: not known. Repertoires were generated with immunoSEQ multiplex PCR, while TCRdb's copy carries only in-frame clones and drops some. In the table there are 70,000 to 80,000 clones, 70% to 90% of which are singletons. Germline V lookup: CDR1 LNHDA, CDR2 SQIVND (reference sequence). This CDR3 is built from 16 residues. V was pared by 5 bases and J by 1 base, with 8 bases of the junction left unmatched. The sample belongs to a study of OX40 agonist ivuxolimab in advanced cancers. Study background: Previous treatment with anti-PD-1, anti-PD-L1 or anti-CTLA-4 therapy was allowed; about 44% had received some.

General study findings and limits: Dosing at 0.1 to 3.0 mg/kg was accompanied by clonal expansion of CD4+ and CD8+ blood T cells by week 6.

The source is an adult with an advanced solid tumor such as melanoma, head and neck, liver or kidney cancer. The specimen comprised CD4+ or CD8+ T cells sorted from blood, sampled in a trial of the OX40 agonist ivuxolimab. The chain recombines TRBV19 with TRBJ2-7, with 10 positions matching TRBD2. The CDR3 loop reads CASSPRTAGGSYEQYF. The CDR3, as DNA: TGTGCCAGTAGTCCCCGAACAGCGGGAGGGTCCTACGAGCAGTACTTC.